This is a list of T cell receptor beta chains from one sample in a study of early T cells in non-severe SARS-CoV-2 infection. Each CDR3 protein gets one entry after TCRdb re-called the 5' RACE reads with MiXCR. Of roughly 51,000 distinct CDR3 sequences listed, around a tenth were seen once; the top ten hold about 10%. Sequencing was done on a sample of whole blood. The source of these receptors is an adult who was a healthcare worker with PCR-confirmed SARS-CoV-2 infection or an uninfected control (not recorded which). The CDR3 runs from the conserved cysteine through the conserved F or W. The D gene is left open where the match is weak. The listing skips clone size in some rows; elsewhere it reads once, few, many or a size class.

J | size | D | V | CDR3 | DNA
TRBJ2-1 | few | NA | TRBV11-3 | CASSLVGGTYNEQFF | TGTGCCAGCAGCTTAGTGGGGGGAACCTACAATGAGCAGTTCTTC
TRBJ1-4 | few | TRBD1 | TRBV10-3 | CAIKPGTGNEKLFF | TGTGCCATCAAACCCGGGACAGGGAATGAAAAACTGTTTTTT
TRBJ2-5 | few | NA | TRBV7-7 | CASSIGTSQETQYF | TGTGCTAGCAGCATAGGGACAAGCCAAGAGACCCAGTACTTC
TRBJ2-5 | NA | NA | TRBV7-3 | CASSPPGPQETQYF | TGTGCCAGCAGCCCTCCAGGTCCCCAAGAGACCCAGTACTTC
TRBJ1-1 | NA | NA | TRBV12-3/TRBV12-4 | CASSSPGGYGGVNTEAFF | TGTGCCAGCAGTTCACCCGGGGGCTACGGCGGAGTGAACACTGAAGCTTTCTTT
TRBJ2-7 | few | NA | TRBV7-8 | CASSLADLTYEQYF | TGTGCCAGCAGCCTCGCGGACCTGACCTACGAGCAGTACTTC
TRBJ2-2 | many | NA | TRBV6-5 | CATEGVQAGELFF | TGTGCCACGGAGGGCGTCCAGGCCGGGGAGCTGTTTTTT
TRBJ2-1 | NA | NA | TRBV11-3 | CASSLEGSSYNEQFF | TGTGCCAGCAGCTTAGAAGGGAGCTCCTACAATGAGCAGTTCTTC
TRBJ2-2 | many | NA | TRBV28 | CASSRDGMNTGELFF | TGTGCCAGCAGCCGGGACGGCATGAACACCGGGGAGCTGTTTTTT
TRBJ1-2 | many | NA | TRBV28 | CASSRGGYGYTF | TGTGCCAGCAGCCGGGGCGGCTATGGCTACACCTTC
TRBJ2-1 | many | TRBD2 | TRBV5-1 | CASSHRTSGSDNEQFF | TGCGCCAGCAGTCACCGGACTAGCGGGAGTGACAATGAGCAGTTCTTC
TRBJ2-1 | many | TRBD1 | TRBV6-2/TRBV6-3 | CASSRDRSYYNEQFF | TGTGCCAGCAGTCGGGACAGGTCATACTACAATGAGCAGTTCTTC
TRBJ1-1 | NA | TRBD1 | TRBV29-1 | CSAAQGTNTEAFF | TGCAGCGCAGCACAGGGGACGAACACTGAAGCTTTCTTT
TRBJ1-6 | many | TRBD1 | TRBV6-2/TRBV6-3 | CASTPWGQGDQLLHF | TGTGCCAGCACCCCGTGGGGACAGGGGGACCAACTCCTCCACTTT
TRBJ2-7 | many | NA | TRBV7-2 | CASSTRATYEQYF | TGTGCCAGCAGCACGAGGGCCACCTACGAGCAGTACTTC
TRBJ1-6 | NA | TRBD1 | TRBV7-6 | CASSLGQGNNSPLHF | TGTGCCAGCAGCTTGGGACAGGGGAATAATTCACCCCTCCACTTT
TRBJ2-5 | NA | NA | TRBV7-2 | CASSFGAGETQYF | TGTGCCAGCAGCTTCGGAGCGGGAGAGACCCAGTACTTC
TRBJ2-1 | many | TRBD2 | TRBV10-2 | CASRIRRGGLSNEQFF | TGCGCCAGCAGGATAAGACGGGGGGGCCTCAGCAATGAGCAGTTCTTC
TRBJ2-7 | NA | NA | TRBV19 | CASTPMAGGNEQYF | TGTGCCAGTACCCCGATGGCCGGAGGGAACGAGCAGTACTTC
TRBJ1-1 | few | NA | TRBV5-1 | CASSLEVGMNTEAFF | TGCGCCAGCAGCTTGGAGGTGGGCATGAACACTGAAGCTTTCTTT
TRBJ1-1 | few | NA | TRBV28 | CASSLPGQGSTTEAFF | TGTGCCAGCAGTTTACCGGGACAAGGGTCAACAACTGAAGCTTTCTTT
TRBJ1-2 | NA | NA | TRBV12-3/TRBV12-4 | CASSPLGDYGYTF | TGTGCCAGCAGTCCATTGGGGGACTATGGCTACACCTTC
TRBJ2-7 | NA | NA | TRBV2 | CASSEIFYEQYF | TGTGCCAGCAGTGAAATCTTCTACGAGCAGTACTTC
TRBJ2-1 | NA | TRBD2 | TRBV15 | CATSRVWSDGTSGSRQFF | TGTGCCACCAGCAGAGTTTGGTCGGATGGGACTAGCGGATCAAGGCAGTTCTTC
TRBJ2-4 | many | NA | TRBV29-1 | CSVEDPFRGNIQYF | TGCAGCGTTGAAGATCCCTTTAGAGGAAACATTCAGTACTTC
TRBJ2-7 | many | TRBD2 | TRBV4-1 | CASSPLGGISSYEQYF | TGCGCCAGCAGCCCTCTCGGGGGGATAAGCTCCTACGAGCAGTACTTC
TRBJ2-5 | NA | TRBD2 | TRBV12-3/TRBV12-4 | CASSRLVAGGGETQYF | TGTGCCAGCAGTCGACTCGTAGCGGGAGGCGGTGAGACCCAGTACTTC
TRBJ1-1 | many | TRBD1 | TRBV12-3/TRBV12-4 | CASSWGQGKAFF | TGTGCCAGCAGTTGGGGACAGGGAAAAGCTTTCTTT
TRBJ1-2 | NA | NA | TRBV29-1 | CSADKNYGYTF | TGCAGCGCCGACAAGAACTATGGCTACACCTTC
TRBJ2-1 | few | NA | TRBV7-6 | CASSGSGRAADNEQFF | TGTGCCAGCAGCGGATCCGGCAGGGCGGCCGACAATGAGCAGTTCTTC
TRBJ1-2 | NA | TRBD1 | TRBV18 | CASSPRTGESYGYTF | TGTGCCAGCTCACCACGGACAGGGGAGAGCTATGGCTACACCTTC